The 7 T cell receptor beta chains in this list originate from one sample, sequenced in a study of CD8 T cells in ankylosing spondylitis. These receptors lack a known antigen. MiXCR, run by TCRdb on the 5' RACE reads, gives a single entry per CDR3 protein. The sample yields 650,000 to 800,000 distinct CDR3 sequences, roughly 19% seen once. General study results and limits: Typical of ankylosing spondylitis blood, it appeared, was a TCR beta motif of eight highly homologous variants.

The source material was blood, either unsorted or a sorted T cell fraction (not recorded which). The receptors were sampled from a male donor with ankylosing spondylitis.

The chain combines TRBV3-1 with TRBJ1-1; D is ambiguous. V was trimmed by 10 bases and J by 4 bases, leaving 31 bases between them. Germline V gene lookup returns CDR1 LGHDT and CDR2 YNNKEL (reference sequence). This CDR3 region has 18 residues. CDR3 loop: CATTQKTPRTVWVTEAFF. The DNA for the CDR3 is TGTGCCACCACCCAGAAGACCCCCCGAACGGTTTGGGTCACTGAAGCTTTCTTT.

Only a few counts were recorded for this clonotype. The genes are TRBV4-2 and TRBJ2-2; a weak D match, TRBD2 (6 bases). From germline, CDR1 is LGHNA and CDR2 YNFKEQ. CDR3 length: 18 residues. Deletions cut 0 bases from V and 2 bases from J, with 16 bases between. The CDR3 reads CASSQDLLSGVNTGELFF. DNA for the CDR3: TGTGCCAGCAGCCAAGATCTCCTTAGCGGAGTTAACACCGGGGAGCTGTTTTTT.

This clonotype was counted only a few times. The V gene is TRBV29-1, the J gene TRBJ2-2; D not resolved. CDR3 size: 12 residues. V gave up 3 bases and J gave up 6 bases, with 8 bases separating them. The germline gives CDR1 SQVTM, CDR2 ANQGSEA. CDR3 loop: CSVEDPAGELFF. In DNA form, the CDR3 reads TGCAGCGTTGAGGACCCGGCCGGGGAGCTGTTTTTT.

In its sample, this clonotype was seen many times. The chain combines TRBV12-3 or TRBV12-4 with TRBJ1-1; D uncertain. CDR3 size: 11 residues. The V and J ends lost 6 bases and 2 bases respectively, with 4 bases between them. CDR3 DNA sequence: TGTGCCAGCAGCCCTAACACTGAAGCTTTCTTT. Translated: CASSPNTEAFF.

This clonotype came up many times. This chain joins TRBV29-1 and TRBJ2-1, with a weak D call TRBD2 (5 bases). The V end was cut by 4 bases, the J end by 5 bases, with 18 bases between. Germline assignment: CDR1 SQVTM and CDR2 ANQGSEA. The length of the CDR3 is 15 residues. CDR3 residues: CSVVAKDGLDNEQFF. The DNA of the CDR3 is TGCAGCGTTGTCGCTAAAGACGGACTGGACAATGAGCAGTTCTTC.

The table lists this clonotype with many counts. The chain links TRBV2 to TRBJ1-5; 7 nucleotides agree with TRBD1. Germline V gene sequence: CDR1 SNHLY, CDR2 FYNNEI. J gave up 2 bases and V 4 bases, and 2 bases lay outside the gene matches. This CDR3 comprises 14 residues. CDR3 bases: TGTGCCAGCAGTGGCCAGGGGGGCAATCAGCCCCAGCATTTT. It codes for CASSGQGGNQPQHF. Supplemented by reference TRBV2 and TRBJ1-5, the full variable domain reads EPEVTQTPSHQVTQMGQEVILRCVPISNHLYFYWYRQILGQKVEFLVSFYNNEISEKSEIFDDQFSVERPDGSNFTLKIRSTKLEDSAMYFCASSGQGGNQPQHFGDGTRLSIL.

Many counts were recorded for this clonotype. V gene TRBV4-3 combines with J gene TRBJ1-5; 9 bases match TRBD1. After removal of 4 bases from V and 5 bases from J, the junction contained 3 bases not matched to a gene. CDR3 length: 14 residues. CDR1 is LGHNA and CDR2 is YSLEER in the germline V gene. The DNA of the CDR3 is TGCGCCAGCAGCCCGGGACAGGGTTATCAGCCCCAGCATTTT. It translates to CASSPGQGYQPQHF.